A selection of T cell receptor beta chains follows, all from one sample in a study of blood T cells in healthy people across ages. TCRdb passed the 5' RACE reads through MiXCR, listing each CDR3 protein once. The sample holds 650,000 to 1,000,000 distinct CDR3 sequences, about 37% seen once. Sequencing was done on a sample of blood. These receptors were taken from a man aged 18 to 29 in good health. Both conserved end residues are part of each CDR3. Fields, in order: clone size, D gene, J gene, V gene, CDR3 DNA, CDR3 protein. The D gene is left open where the match is weak. A row's size may be missing; if present it is once, few, many or a size class.

clone size: few
D gene: NA
J gene: TRBJ1-1
V gene: TRBV3-1
CDR3 DNA: TGTGCCAGCAGCCGTGGGGTAAGGGACACTGAAGCTTTCTTT
CDR3 protein: CASSRGVRDTEAFF

clone size: NA
D gene: NA
J gene: TRBJ1-1
V gene: TRBV4-3
CDR3 DNA: TGCGCCAGCAGCCAAGATCTGGGGTCAAGGGAAGCTTTCTTT
CDR3 protein: CASSQDLGSREAFF

clone size: NA
D gene: NA
J gene: TRBJ1-1
V gene: TRBV20-1
CDR3 DNA: TGCAGTGCTTGGACAGTTAACACTGAAGCTTTCTTT
CDR3 protein: CSAWTVNTEAFF

clone size: few
D gene: TRBD1
J gene: TRBJ1-2
V gene: TRBV7-2
CDR3 DNA: TGTGCCAGCAGCTTAGGACAGGGTCCCATCTATGGCTACACCTTC
CDR3 protein: CASSLGQGPIYGYTF

clone size: NA
D gene: NA
J gene: TRBJ1-2
V gene: TRBV9
CDR3 DNA: TGTGCCAGCAGCGTAGAAGCGGGTCCGGGGGCTAACTATGGCTACACCTTC
CDR3 protein: CASSVEAGPGANYGYTF

clone size: NA
D gene: NA
J gene: TRBJ2-5
V gene: TRBV20-1
CDR3 DNA: TGCAGTGCTACTATGGACAGCAATGAGCAGTACTTC
CDR3 protein: CSATMDSNEQYF

clone size: few
D gene: TRBD1
J gene: TRBJ2-1
V gene: TRBV4-3
CDR3 DNA: TGCGCCAGCAGCGACCCTGGACAGGCGTACAATGAGCAGTTCTTC
CDR3 protein: CASSDPGQAYNEQFF

clone size: NA
D gene: TRBD1
J gene: TRBJ1-6
V gene: TRBV7-9
CDR3 DNA: TGTGCCAGCAGCTCCAGGGGGGGCGCCTATAATTCACCCCTCCACTTT
CDR3 protein: CASSSRGGAYNSPLHF

clone size: NA
D gene: NA
J gene: TRBJ1-2
V gene: TRBV7-8
CDR3 DNA: TGTGCCAGCAGCCCGCATCCCCAGGAAAGCTATGGCTACACCTTC
CDR3 protein: CASSPHPQESYGYTF

clone size: NA
D gene: TRBD1
J gene: TRBJ2-7
V gene: TRBV3-1
CDR3 DNA: TGTGCCAGCAGCTTCGACAGGGGCCCCTACAATGAGCAGTACTTC
CDR3 protein: CASSFDRGPYNEQYF

clone size: few
D gene: NA
J gene: TRBJ2-3
V gene: TRBV20-1
CDR3 DNA: TGCAGTGCTAGAGATTGGTCGGACATTGGCACAGATACGCAGTATTTT
CDR3 protein: CSARDWSDIGTDTQYF

clone size: NA
D gene: NA
J gene: TRBJ2-5
V gene: TRBV20-1
CDR3 DNA: TGCAGTGCTACCCTTGATGAGCAGTACTTC
CDR3 protein: CSATLDEQYF

clone size: NA
D gene: NA
J gene: TRBJ2-5
V gene: TRBV6-2/TRBV6-3
CDR3 DNA: TGTGCCAGCAGTTACTCCTGGATAAAAGGGACCCAGTACTTC
CDR3 protein: CASSYSWIKGTQYF

clone size: NA
D gene: NA
J gene: TRBJ1-2
V gene: TRBV12-3/TRBV12-4
CDR3 DNA: TGTGCCAGCAGGGGATCGGGGGACTATGGCTACACCTTC
CDR3 protein: CASRGSGDYGYTF

clone size: few
D gene: NA
J gene: TRBJ2-7
V gene: TRBV29-1
CDR3 DNA: TGCAGCGTTCCACCCCGGGGGTACAATGAGCAGTACTTC
CDR3 protein: CSVPPRGYNEQYF

clone size: NA
D gene: TRBD2
J gene: TRBJ2-7
V gene: TRBV12-3/TRBV12-4
CDR3 DNA: TGTGCCAGCAGGCCCACGACGGGGGGGGCCTACAATGAGCAGTACTTC
CDR3 protein: CASRPTTGGAYNEQYF

clone size: few
D gene: NA
J gene: TRBJ2-4
V gene: TRBV12-3/TRBV12-4
CDR3 DNA: TGTGCCAGCAGCGAAGCTGACAGGTTTGTCGGCATTCAGTACTTC
CDR3 protein: CASSEADRFVGIQYF

clone size: NA
D gene: TRBD1
J gene: TRBJ1-3
V gene: TRBV20-1
CDR3 DNA: TGCAGTGCTGAAGACAGGGGGACTGGAAACACCATATATTTT
CDR3 protein: CSAEDRGTGNTIYF

clone size: many
D gene: NA
J gene: TRBJ1-5
V gene: TRBV12-3/TRBV12-4
CDR3 DNA: TGTGCCAGCTCCCACGGGGGGCTTCAGCCCCAGCATTTT
CDR3 protein: CASSHGGLQPQHF

clone size: few
D gene: NA
J gene: TRBJ2-4
V gene: TRBV4-2
CDR3 DNA: TGTGCCAGCAGCCAATCGGACCAGGGGGCCAAAAACATTCAGTACTTC
CDR3 protein: CASSQSDQGAKNIQYF

clone size: many
D gene: NA
J gene: TRBJ2-7
V gene: TRBV20-1
CDR3 DNA: TGCAGTGCTCGGGACACCTACGAGCAGTACTTC
CDR3 protein: CSARDTYEQYF

clone size: few
D gene: NA
J gene: TRBJ1-2
V gene: TRBV5-6
CDR3 DNA: TGTGCCAGCAGCGAAAAGACCTGGGGCTATGGCTACACCTTC
CDR3 protein: CASSEKTWGYGYTF

clone size: few
D gene: NA
J gene: TRBJ1-6
V gene: TRBV5-5
CDR3 DNA: TGTGCCAGCAGCTTGGTCGCCAGACTAGACGATTCACCCCTCCACTTT
CDR3 protein: CASSLVARLDDSPLHF

clone size: few
D gene: NA
J gene: TRBJ2-1
V gene: TRBV14
CDR3 DNA: TGTGCCAGCAGCCAAGATAGGAGGGTCTCCGGTCAAAGTGAGCAGTTCTTC
CDR3 protein: CASSQDRRVSGQSEQFF